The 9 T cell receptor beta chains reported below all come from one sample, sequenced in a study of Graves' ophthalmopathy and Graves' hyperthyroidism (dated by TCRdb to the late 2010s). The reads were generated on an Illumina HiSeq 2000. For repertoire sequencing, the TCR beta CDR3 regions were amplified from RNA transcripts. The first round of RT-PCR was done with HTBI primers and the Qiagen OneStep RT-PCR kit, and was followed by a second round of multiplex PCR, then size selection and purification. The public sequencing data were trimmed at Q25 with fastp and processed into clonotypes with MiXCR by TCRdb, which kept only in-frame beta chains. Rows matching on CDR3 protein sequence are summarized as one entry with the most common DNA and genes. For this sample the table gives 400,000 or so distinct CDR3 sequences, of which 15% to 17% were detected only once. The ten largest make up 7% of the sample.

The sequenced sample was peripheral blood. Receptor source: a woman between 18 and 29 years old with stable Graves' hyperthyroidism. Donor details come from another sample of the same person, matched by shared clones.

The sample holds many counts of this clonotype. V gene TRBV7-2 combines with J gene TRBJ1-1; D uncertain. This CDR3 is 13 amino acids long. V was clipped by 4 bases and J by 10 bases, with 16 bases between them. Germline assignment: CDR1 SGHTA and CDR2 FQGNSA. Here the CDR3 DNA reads TGTGCCAGCAGCTCCTCCGATCCGGTGGGAGCTTTCTTT. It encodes CASSSSDPVGAFF.

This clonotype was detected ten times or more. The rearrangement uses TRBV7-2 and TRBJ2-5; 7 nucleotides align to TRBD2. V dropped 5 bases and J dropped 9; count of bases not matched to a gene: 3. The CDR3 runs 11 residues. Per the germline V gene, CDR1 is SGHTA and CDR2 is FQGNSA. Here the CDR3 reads CASSNREAQYF. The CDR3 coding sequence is TGTGCCAGCAGCAACCGGGAGGCCCAGTACTTC.

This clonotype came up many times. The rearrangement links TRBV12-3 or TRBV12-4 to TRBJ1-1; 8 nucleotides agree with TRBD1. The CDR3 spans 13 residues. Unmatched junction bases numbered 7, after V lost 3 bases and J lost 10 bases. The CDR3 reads CASSFGQGAGAFF. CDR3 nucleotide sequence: TGTGCCAGCAGTTTTGGGCAGGGGGCGGGAGCTTTCTTT.

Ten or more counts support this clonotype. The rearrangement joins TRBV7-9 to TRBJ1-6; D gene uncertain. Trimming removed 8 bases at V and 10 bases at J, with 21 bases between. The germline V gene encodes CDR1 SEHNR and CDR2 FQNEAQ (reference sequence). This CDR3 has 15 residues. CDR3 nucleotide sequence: TGTGCCAGCCGCCCAGGTAGTAGGGCGAGCTCACCCCTCCACTTT. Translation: CASRPGSRASSPLHF.

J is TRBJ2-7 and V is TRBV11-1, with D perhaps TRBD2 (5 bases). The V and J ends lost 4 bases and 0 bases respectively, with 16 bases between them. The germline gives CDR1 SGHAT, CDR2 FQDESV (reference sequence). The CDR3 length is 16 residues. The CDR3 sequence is CASSSSPLRSSYEQYF. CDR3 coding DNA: TGTGCCAGCAGCTCTAGCCCGTTGAGGAGCTCCTACGAGCAGTACTTC.

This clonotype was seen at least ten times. The CDR3 DNA reads as TGTGCCAGCAGCTTTACAGGGAGCGAGCAGTACTTC. Protein product: CASSFTGSEQYF. The rearrangement joins TRBV7-8 to TRBJ2-7, with D perhaps matching TRBD1 (6 bases). The V end was cut by 3 bases, the J end by 6 bases, with 9 bases between. Germline values: CDR1 SGHVS, CDR2 FQNEAQ. This CDR3 spans 12 amino acids.

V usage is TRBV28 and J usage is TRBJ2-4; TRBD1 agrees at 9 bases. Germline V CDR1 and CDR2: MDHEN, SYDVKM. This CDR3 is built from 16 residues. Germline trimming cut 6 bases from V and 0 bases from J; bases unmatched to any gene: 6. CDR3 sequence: CASRRGQGLAKNIQYF. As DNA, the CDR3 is TGTGCCAGCAGACGGGGACAGGGCTTAGCCAAAAACATTCAGTACTTC.

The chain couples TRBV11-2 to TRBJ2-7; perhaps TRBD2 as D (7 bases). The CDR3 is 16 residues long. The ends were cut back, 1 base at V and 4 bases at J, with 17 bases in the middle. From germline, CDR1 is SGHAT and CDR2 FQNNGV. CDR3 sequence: CASSLGSGGPGYEQYF. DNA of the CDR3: TGTGCCAGCAGCTTAGGATCCGGGGGGCCGGGGTACGAGCAGTACTTC. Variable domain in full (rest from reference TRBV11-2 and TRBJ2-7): EAGVAQSPRYKIIEKRQSVAFWCNPISGHATLYWYQQILGQGPKLLIQFQNNGVVDDSQLPKDRFSAERLKGVDSTLKIQPAKLEDSAVYLCASSLGSGGPGYEQYFGPGTRLTVT.

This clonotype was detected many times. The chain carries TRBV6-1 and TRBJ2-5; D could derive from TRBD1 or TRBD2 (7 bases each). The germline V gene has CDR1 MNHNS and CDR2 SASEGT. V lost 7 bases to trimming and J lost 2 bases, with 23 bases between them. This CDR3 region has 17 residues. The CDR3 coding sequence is TGTGCCAGCACCCCGCAGGGGGGGATTTCGGGACAAGAGACCCAGTACTTC. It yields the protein CASTPQGGISGQETQYF.